This T cell receptor beta chain was profiled in a study of cytomegalovirus exposure and HLA in healthy donors (dated by TCRdb to 2015 to 2018). In the study overall: In an earlier analysis of 550 to 750 of the donors, 276 Gb of sequence data and some 120 million unique TCR beta sequences from approximately 180 million T cells were reported. Approximately 300 gigabases of sequencing data and 80 million or so unique TCR sequences were included in an early release covering roughly 600 HLA-typed donors. The genetic ancestry cluster associated with self-reported Caucasian donors included approximately 85% of the approximately 430 genotyped donors. The study was designed to test whether signatures of past pathogen exposure could be identified by cataloging public T cell receptors. The study profiled the T cell repertoires of about 720 subjects by immunosequencing and related them to cytomegalovirus serostatus. Along with the roughly 700-subject first cohort, a separate validation cohort of over 90 different subjects was used. To predict cytomegalovirus infection status, the study combined high-throughput TCR immunosequencing, statistical association of individual TCRs with disease status, and machine learning. In a later analysis, previously published TCR beta repertoires from fewer than 750 donors were re-analyzed and high-resolution HLA genotyping was added so that TCR occurrence patterns could be studied. Rather than using new phenotypic data, the later analysis identified candidate immune exposures from TCR beta sequences and from how often those sequences occurred across donors. An earlier analysis of 587 of the donors used high-throughput TCR beta sequencing to judge whether each TCR beta V gene segment behaved as functional or pseudogenic. Alongside the repertoire data, information on donor age, sex, ethnicity and CMV serostatus was compiled. In a later genetic analysis, genome-wide SNP genotypes for about three fifths of the roughly 670 donors were used, and that subset was treated as a discovery cohort. Every discovery cohort repertoire had been produced on one sequencing platform. HLA typing included class I and class II loci at four-digit resolution. Typing coverage varied by locus: roughly 620-640 donors for A, B, C, DRB1 and DQB1; roughly 500 for DQA1; nearly 610 for DPA1; around 490 for DPB1. Four to six DR-DQ haplotypes were handled as single units for association and clustering, since linkage in the cohort was strong. Across 398 genotyped donors of the cohort, an average of about 220,000 unique TCR beta nucleotide sequences per donor were sequenced, and roughly 20% of those sequences were non-productive.

The cohort was made up of roughly 670 healthy bone marrow donors. Cohort members were all nominally healthy when sampled, although unrecorded immune exposures were likely present. The donor tested CMV seronegative and was one of the 352 seronegative cohort members. Each donor provided a peripheral blood sample, and peripheral blood mononuclear cells were used for TCR beta sequencing. The Qiagen DNeasy Blood Extraction Kit was used to extract genomic DNA from the blood cell samples. There are 14 amino acids in the CDR3, from cysteine to phenylalanine inclusive. Only CDR3 DNA remains: 42 bases, in frame from the first base. From a lookup of the germline V gene (reference sequence), CDR1 and CDR2 are MNHEY and SMNVEV. V and J are trimmed by 4 bases and 8 bases, and the gene matches miss 8 bases of the junction. Here is what the overall study found, with its caveats: Assigning TCR associations to individual alleles was difficult when HLA alleles, especially DR and DQ, strongly co-occurred. In this cohort, only TCR beta chains were sequenced, and detectable features were limited by the absence of alpha or paired-chain data. The 87-base-pair reads could not distinguish some IMGT-functional V segments, including TRBV6-2 and TRBV6-3, so those segments were excluded. Cytomegalovirus status was reported to be diagnosed by the classifier with high specificity and sensitivity in both the original and validation cohorts. The presence/absence analyses assumed that sequencing depth was roughly uniform across donors, and that assumption may not be true. Most CMV-associated TCR beta chains appeared to be HLA-restricted in a later analysis, and the HLA associations seemed to be driven largely by CMV exposure. In a later analysis, the rate of TCR association differed among HLA loci, with DRB1 alleles having the most associated TCRs and HLA-C alleles having the fewest. A later genetic analysis reported fewer N-insertions in productive TCRs among donors in an Asian-associated ancestry cluster than the approximately 700-donor mean. It was suggested by the authors that the approach could potentially be generalized to other disease states and immunological phenotypes. A later analysis associated around 16,000 TCR beta sequences with specific HLA alleles at a false discovery rate of 0.05. A total of 164 TCR beta chains were listed by the study as associated with cytomegalovirus. In vitro tests confirmed that a few of the cytomegalovirus-associated TCR beta chains recognize cytomegalovirus antigens. V-gene and J-gene trimming of TCR beta chains was associated with a missense DCLRE1C variant in a later genetic analysis, and the association was replicated in an independent cohort. Linkage disequilibrium might explain the correlated functional status among segregating V segments, but an unknown experimental factor could not be excluded. Broadly in line with IMGT annotations, most TCR beta V segments showed up in productive rearrangements about 87% or about 30% of the time in an earlier analysis of 450 to 750 of the donors. A later analysis found that HLA-associated TCR beta chains were more clonally expanded and had lower generation probabilities than equally common non-associated chains. The earlier analysis of some 560 of the donors excluded 15 to 20 rarely observed V segments, including chromosome 9 orphons, because counts were too low. A cluster of highly shared sequence variants was judged likely to be a technical artifact of the sequencing pipeline. According to a later analysis, parvovirus B19, influenza, CMV and Epstein-Barr virus appeared linked to several top co-occurrence clusters. For the cohort, immune exposure information was limited to CMV serostatus. HLA typing was unavailable for some donors at each locus, so association tests used only the typed subset. Across donors, most TCR sequences were observed very rarely, whereas some public TCRs were present in many individuals. A further reported finding was that TCR beta sequences accurately predicted the HLA-A and HLA-B alleles for most subjects in the first cohort.

The method behind the library was the immunoSEQ multiplex PCR assay. For the multiplex PCR, a mixture combining 60 forward primers for TCR Vbeta segments and 13 reverse primers for TCR Jbeta segments was used. The CDR3 region of rearranged TCR beta genes was amplified from genomic DNA with a multiplex PCR assay. The Illumina HiSeq System was used to sequence the amplified TCR beta libraries as 87-base-pair reads. In the original analysis: A later analysis tallied 80 million to 95 million unique TCR beta chains across the 666 repertoires, and some 10 million of those chains were shared by two or more donors. A nearest-neighbor algorithm error-corrected the raw reads and collapsed the reads into unique sequences, merging closely related sequences to remove PCR and sequencing errors. CDR3 sequences were aligned to IMGT reference sequences to assign V, D and J gene segments. For a sequence to be retained, a match of at least six nucleotides to both a V gene segment and a J gene segment was required. Rearrangements were called productive when the CDR3 lacked stop codons and stayed in frame with V and J; all others were non-productive. CDR3 was defined by IMGT convention, running from the second conserved V-encoded cysteine to the conserved J-encoded phenylalanine. The earlier analysis of 450 to 750 of the donors excluded any sequence lacking an unambiguous match to a single V gene segment. An earlier analysis of over 450 of the donors classified V segments as functional when productive rearrangements were above 56.7% and as segregating when the standard deviation between donors was above 5%. A statistical classification framework was developed to diagnose cytomegalovirus status using the catalog of TCR beta chain sequences. A later analysis assigned V and J genes by comparing TCR nucleotide sequences with IMGT/GENE-DB human TR gene sequences. Using the TCRdist pipeline, a later analysis assigned CDR3 sequences along with most-parsimonious VDJ recombination scenarios. In a later analysis, each TCR beta chain was defined by its CDR3 amino acid sequence together with its V-gene family, and reads without a unique V-gene family were excluded. A later analysis removed roughly 590 highly shared, low-generation-probability nucleotide sequences to deal with suspected cross-contamination and a sequencing artifact. For each public chain, a later analysis derived a clonal expansion index from normalized ranks of inferred template counts within each repertoire. A later analysis computed generation probabilities with a VDJ recombination model fitted to out-of-frame rearrangements, and checked the results against IGoR. Hypergeometric tests were used in a later analysis to score TCR-TCR, TCR-HLA and TCR-CMV co-occurrence, with a repertoire-size bias correction applied to the TCR pairs. A later analysis estimated false discovery rates by permuting HLA or CMV assignments 20 times. In a later analysis, co-occurring TCRs were grouped with DBSCAN, and TCRdist sequence similarity was added when clustering was performed within HLA-allele-positive subsets. For co-occurrence clustering, repertoires with fewer than 30,000 or more than 120,000 public chains were excluded, along with five repertoires with anomalous nucleotide sharing. TCRdb holds this immuneACCESS table with in-frame rearrangements only. Some clones are missing; in checked studies, unresolved V genes explain under half, and the rest has no known cause. V, J and clone size are taken as reported in that table, and D and trimming were inferred from the DNA itself. The sample table lists some 220,000 clones, roughly 85% of them with a count of one. The top ten constitute about 0.25% of the sample.

This clone has only one observation. Its antigen target is currently unknown. There are no base qualities to consult, and no much larger clone falls within one base. The sequenced sample was PBMCs. The rearrangement joined TRBV27 to TRBJ1-2; the junction holds 9 bases that match TRBD1. The clonotype comes from a girl aged 2-10 years in good health and CMV-seronegative. The CDR3 has the sequence CASSSLRDRDGYTF. The DNA sequence reads TGTGCCAGCAGTTCCCTCCGGGACAGGGACGGCTACACCTTC.